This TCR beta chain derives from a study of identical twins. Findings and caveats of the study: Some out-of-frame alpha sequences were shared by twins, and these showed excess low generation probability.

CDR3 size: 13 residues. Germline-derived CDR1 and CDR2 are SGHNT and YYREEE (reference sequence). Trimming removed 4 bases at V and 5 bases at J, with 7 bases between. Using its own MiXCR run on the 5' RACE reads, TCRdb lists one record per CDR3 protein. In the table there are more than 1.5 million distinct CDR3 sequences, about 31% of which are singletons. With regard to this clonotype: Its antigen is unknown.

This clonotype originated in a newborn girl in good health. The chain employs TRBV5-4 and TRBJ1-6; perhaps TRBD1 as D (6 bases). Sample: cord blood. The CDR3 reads CASSQGNNSPLHF. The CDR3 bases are TGTGCCAGCAGCCAGGGGAATAATTCACCCCTCCACTTT.